Reported below is one TCR beta chain. This record belongs to a study of blood T cell repertoires in COVID-19. At the level of the study: COVID-19 samples, acute and convalescent, were from the United States, Italy and Spain.

Libraries were prepared by immunoSEQ multiplex PCR; TCRdb keeps only in-frame clonotypes and omits some of them. The sample records a few hundred thousand clones, 85% to 90% being singletons. Residents of over 20 US areas, aged about 18 to 89 years, made up the participants. In assigning cohorts, the study relied on participant-reported clinical history. Recovery among Cohort 3 donors was established by two negative PCRs, clearance, or symptom resolution. The sample consisted of PBMCs or T cells enriched from blood (not recorded which). The clonotype originates from a woman aged 50 to 60 who had recovered from COVID-19.

The CDR3 here is CASSPRSPSGRATDTQYF. Here the CDR3 DNA reads TGTGCCAGCTCACCACGTTCTCCTAGCGGGAGGGCTACAGATACGCAGTATTTT. This rearrangement joins TRBV18 to TRBJ2-3, with 12 bases lining up with TRBD2. V trimming: 1 base; J trimming: 3 bases; junction bases outside the gene matches: 8. The CDR3 totals 18 residues. Germline assignment: CDR1 KGHSH and CDR2 LQKENI.